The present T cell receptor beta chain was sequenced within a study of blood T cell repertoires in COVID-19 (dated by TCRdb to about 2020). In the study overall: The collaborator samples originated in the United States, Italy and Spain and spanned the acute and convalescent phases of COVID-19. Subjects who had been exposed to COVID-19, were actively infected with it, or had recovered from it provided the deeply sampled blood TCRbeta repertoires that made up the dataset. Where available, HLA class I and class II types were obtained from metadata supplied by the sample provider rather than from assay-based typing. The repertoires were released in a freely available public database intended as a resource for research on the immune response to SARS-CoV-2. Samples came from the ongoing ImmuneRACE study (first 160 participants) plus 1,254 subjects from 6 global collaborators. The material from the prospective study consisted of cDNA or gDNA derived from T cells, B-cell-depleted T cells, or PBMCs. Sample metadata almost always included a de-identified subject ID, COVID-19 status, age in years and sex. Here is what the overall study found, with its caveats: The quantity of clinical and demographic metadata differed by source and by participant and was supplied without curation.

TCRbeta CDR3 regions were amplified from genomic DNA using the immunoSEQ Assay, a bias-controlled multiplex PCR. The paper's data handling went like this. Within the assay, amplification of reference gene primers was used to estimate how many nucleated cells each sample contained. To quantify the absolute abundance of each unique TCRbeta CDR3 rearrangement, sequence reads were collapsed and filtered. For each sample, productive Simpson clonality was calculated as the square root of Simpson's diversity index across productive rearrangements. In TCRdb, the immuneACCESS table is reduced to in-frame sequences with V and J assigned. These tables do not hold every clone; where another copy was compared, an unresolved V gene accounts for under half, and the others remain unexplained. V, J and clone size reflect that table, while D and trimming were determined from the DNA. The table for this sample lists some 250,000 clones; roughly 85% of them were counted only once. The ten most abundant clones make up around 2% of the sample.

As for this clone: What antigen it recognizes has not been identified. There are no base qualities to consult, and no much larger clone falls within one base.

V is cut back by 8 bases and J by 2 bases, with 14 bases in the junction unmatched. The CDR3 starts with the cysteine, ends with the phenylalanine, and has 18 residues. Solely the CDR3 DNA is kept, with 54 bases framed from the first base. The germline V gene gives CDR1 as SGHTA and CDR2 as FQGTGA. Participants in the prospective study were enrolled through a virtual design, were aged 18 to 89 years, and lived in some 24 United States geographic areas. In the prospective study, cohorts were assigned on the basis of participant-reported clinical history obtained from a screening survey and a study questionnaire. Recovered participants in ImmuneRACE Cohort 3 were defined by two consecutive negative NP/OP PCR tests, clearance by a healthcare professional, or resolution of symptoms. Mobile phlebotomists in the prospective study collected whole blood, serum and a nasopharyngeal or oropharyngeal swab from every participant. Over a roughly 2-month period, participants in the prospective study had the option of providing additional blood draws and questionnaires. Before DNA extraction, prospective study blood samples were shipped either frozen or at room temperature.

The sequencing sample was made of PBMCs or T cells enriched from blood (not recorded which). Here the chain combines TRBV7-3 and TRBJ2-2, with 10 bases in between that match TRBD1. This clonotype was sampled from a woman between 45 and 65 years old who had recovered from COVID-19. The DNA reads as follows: TGTGCCAGCGGGCGGGGACAGGGGCCCTCCACTAACACCGGGGAGCTGTTTTTT. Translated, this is CASGRGQGPSTNTGELFF.